Listed here is a single T cell receptor beta chain. Its cognate antigen has yet to be identified. No clone much larger than this one lies a single base away; base qualities are absent. These data are taken from a study of T cell responses to AZD1222 COVID-19 vaccine listed by TCRdb under 2021. A note on the overall study: AZD1222 recipients given second doses at about 4 weeks or at about 12 weeks were pooled, since spike-specific TCR depth and breadth were not found to differ between the two schedules. A total of more than 230 trial participants underwent TCR sequencing, of whom roughly 210 received two doses of AZD1222 and roughly 25 received two doses of the MenACWY control vaccine. Enrollment into the trials was organized by age into subgroups of 18-55, 56-69 and 70-plus years, and those subgroups contained about 160, 30 and 59 TCR-sequenced participants, respectively. Here is what the overall study found, with its caveats: No day 14 peak-response samples were available, so repertoires were characterized only after the peak T cell response. Epitopes outside the regions mutated in the B.1.351 and B.1.1.7 variants were reportedly recognized by nearly half of the unique spike-specific TCRs. In the small 56-69-year group, the increase in depth fell short of significance, most likely because of low power. Participants were mostly white British, with more females than males. The authors suggested clonal diversity may have been underestimated. Conclusions about previously exposed vaccinees are limited because only five to seven AZD1222 recipients were SARS-CoV-2 seropositive at baseline. After two AZD1222 doses, both the breadth and the depth of spike-specific TCRs were significantly higher than at day 0 and than in MenACWY recipients. Vaccine-associated CD4 TCRs spanned the whole spike protein, with dominant responses in regions 160-218 and 743-854.

The CDR3 regions of human TCRbeta chains were subjected to immunosequencing. The paper's processing steps were these. Repertoire TCRs were checked for matches against a reference library of SARS-CoV-2-specific TCRs that had been generated using the MIRA antigen-specificity platform. Breadth meant the fraction of unique TCRs that were SARS-CoV-2-associated, whereas depth meant the fraction of total T cells that were SARS-CoV-2-associated. Using the MIRA data, each spike-specific TCR was mapped to the spike region that the TCR reacts to and placed in a CD4 or CD8 class. Log10-transformed breadth and depth values were compared by one-way ANOVA with Sidak's multiple comparisons tests. The immuneACCESS repertoire file appears here via TCRdb, limited to in-frame rearrangements. These files lack a portion of the clones; in checked studies, under half of the deficit traces to unresolved V genes, and the cause of the others is not known. V and J calls and clone size are given by that table; D and trimming were obtained from the DNA. Present in this sample are about 180,000 clones, roughly 88% of which were seen just once. The top ten constitute approximately 7.7% of the sample.

Including cysteine and phenylalanine, the CDR3 has 14 amino acids. Of all the DNA, just the CDR3 is kept, 42 bases in frame from base 1. V is reduced by 0 bases and J by 2 bases, leaving a spacing of 6 bases between them. CDR1 and CDR2 (MGHRA, YSYEKL) derive from the germline V gene. Per the publication, the time point label means: baseline before first vaccination. Vaccinee samples came from UK trials COV001 and COV002, including a single-blind randomized controlled phase 2/3 trial of AZD1222 (ChAdOx1 nCoV-19) in healthy adults. For TCRbeta chain sequencing, PBMC samples from trial participants were taken at day 0 and at day 28 after the second dose.

The receptor's source is an adult in good health. This sample comprised peripheral blood, obtained on day 0 of AZD1222 vaccination. This receptor chain uses TRBV4-1 and TRBJ2-3, with the identity of the D gene unclear. The CDR3 sequence is CASSQEQATDTQYF. The DNA reads TGCGCCAGCAGCCAAGAGCAGGCCACAGATACGCAGTATTTT.